What follows describes a single T cell receptor beta chain. The antigen is undetermined. The sequence runs out 3 residues before the end of the CDR3; the remainder is reconstructed from the germline J gene. TCRdb keeps only in-frame clones here, not all; method: immunoSEQ multiplex PCR. This table holds about 48,000 clones. The sample comes from a study of Tregs in tolerant kidney transplant recipients. Findings and caveats of the study: The small number of patients limits these findings pending further validation.

The germline CDR1 and CDR2 sequences are DFQATT and SNEGSKA (reference sequence). V dropped 5 bases and J dropped 8; count of bases not matched to a gene: 6. The CDR3 covers 15 residues. The receptor was isolated from a human donor who received a combined kidney and bone marrow transplant. The input for sequencing was CD4+ T cells from blood, taken before the transplant. V usage is TRBV20-1 and J usage is TRBJ2-1; 16 positions agree with TRBD2. The CDR3 sequence: CSAPSGLAGGDEQFF. The CDR3 DNA, read in part, is TGCAGTGCTCCCTCGGGACTAGCGGGAGGGGATGAG.